These 9 T cell receptor beta chains originate from one sample sequenced in a study of cytomegalovirus exposure and HLA in healthy donors. PCR used 60 Vbeta primers and 13 Jbeta primers. Here immunoSEQ multiplex PCR was the method, and the copy in TCRdb shows in-frame clones only, minus some. The sample shows approximately 90,000 clones, about 85% of them seen only once. Sequenced input: PBMCs. These receptors were taken from a man aged 35 to 55 in good health and CMV-seropositive.

The chain has TRBV10-2 and TRBJ2-1; no definite D call. The CDR3 runs to 13 residues. CDR1 WSHSY and CDR2 SAAADI come from the germline V gene. V lost 10 bases and J lost 0, with 10 bases in between. CDR3 sequence (DNA): TGCGCCACTTCAGCGAGCTCCTACAATGAGCAGTTCTTC. Its protein is CATSASSYNEQFF.

This clone has more than one count but fewer than ten. V gene TRBV6-1 combines with J gene TRBJ1-1; tentative D call: TRBD1 (5 bases). The V end lost 5 bases, the J end lost 5 bases, and 15 bases lay between the germline ends. The germline V gene encodes CDR1 MNHNS and CDR2 SASEGT. The CDR3 loop spans 14 amino acids. The CDR3 spells CASSFQGIGTEAFF. CDR3 sequence (DNA): TGTGCCAGCAGTTTCCAGGGTATCGGGACTGAAGCTTTCTTT.

The chain employs TRBV7-3 and TRBJ2-7; D gene uncertain. This CDR3 contains 17 residues. Trimming stripped 6 bases from V and 0 bases from J, with 21 bases between. Germline-derived CDR1 and CDR2 are SGHTA and FQGTGA. Written as DNA, the CDR3 is TGTGCCAGCAGATACGCGAACCTACAGCCACCCTCCTACGAGCAGTACTTC. Its protein is CASRYANLQPPSYEQYF.

This clone was detected only a few times. The junction differs from germline at one of its ends, possibly a read error. The chain employs TRBV9 and TRBJ2-7; TRBD1 might be the D (6 bases). This CDR3 region has 15 residues. Germline V gives CDR1 SGDLS, CDR2 YYNGEE. CDR3 DNA: TGTGCCGGCAGCGTAGAAGGGGGTCTTCCCAACGAGCAGTACTTC. Translated, it gives CAGSVEGGLPNEQYF.

The J gene is TRBJ2-1, the V gene TRBV5-1; the D gene is possibly TRBD1 (6 bases). Germline V lookup: CDR1 SGHRS, CDR2 YFSETQ. V was cut by 4 bases and J by 6 bases, with 17 bases left in between. This CDR3 contains 15 residues. CDR3 in amino acids: CASSPTQGSINEQFF. CDR3 nucleotides: TGCGCCAGCAGCCCGACCCAGGGGAGTATCAATGAGCAGTTCTTC.

This sequence joins TRBV15 and TRBJ2-7; 8 bases agree with TRBD2. Germline loops: CDR1 LNHNV, CDR2 YYDKDF (reference sequence). V dropped 1 base and J dropped 7; count of bases not matched to a gene: 6. CDR3 length: 14 amino acids. This chain's CDR3 is CATSRAGRAWEQYF. DNA for the CDR3: TGTGCCACCAGCAGAGCCGGGAGGGCCTGGGAGCAGTACTTC.

This chain connects TRBV5-6 to TRBJ2-6; possibly TRBD1 for D (6 bases). The V end lost 4 bases, the J end lost 0 bases, and 11 bases lay between the germline ends. The CDR3 extends over 16 amino acids. The germline V gene has CDR1 SGHDT and CDR2 YYEEEE. CDR3 sequence: CASSPYRDSGANVLTF. Written as DNA, the CDR3 is TGTGCCAGCAGCCCGTACAGGGACTCTGGGGCCAACGTCCTGACTTTC.

The rearrangement joins TRBV7-9 to TRBJ2-1; 12 bases fit TRBD2. With V trimmed by 1 base and J by 8 bases, 6 bases remained unmatched. Germline CDR1 reads SEHNR; CDR2 reads FQNEAQ (reference sequence). This CDR3 has 16 amino acids. This CDR3 reads CASSLVLAGGRHEQFF. CDR3 nucleotide sequence: TGTGCCAGCAGCTTAGTCCTAGCGGGGGGGCGGCATGAGCAGTTCTTC.

V and J are TRBV7-6 and TRBJ2-1; TRBD2 matches at 8 bases. Trimming at V came to 4 bases and at J to 6 bases, leaving 11 bases not matched to a gene. The CDR3 runs 16 residues. The V gene's germline CDR1 is SGHVS and CDR2 FNYEAQ. Written as DNA, the CDR3 is TGTGCCAGCAGCTCAACCGGGACTAGAGGGGTCAATGAGCAGTTCTTC. Amino acids: CASSSTGTRGVNEQFF. The full variable domain, rest sourced from reference TRBV7-6 and TRBJ2-1, is GAGVSQSPRYKVTKRGQDVALRCDPISGHVSLYWYRQALGQGPEFLTYFNYEAQQDKSGLPNDRFSAERPEGSISTLTIQRTEQRDSAMYRCASSSTGTRGVNEQFFGPGTRLTVL.